A selection of T cell receptor beta chains follows, all from one sample in a study of early T cells in non-severe SARS-CoV-2 infection. In TCRdb, the 5' RACE reads were re-called with MiXCR into one record per CDR3 protein. Found here are roughly 70,000 distinct CDR3 sequences, around 14% of them singletons; the top ten hold around 4.8%. The sequenced sample was whole blood. All receptors come from an adult who was a healthcare worker with PCR-confirmed SARS-CoV-2 infection or an uninfected control (not recorded which). CDR3s include the opening cysteine and the closing phenylalanine or tryptophan. A D gene is named only where the DNA matches it firmly. Not every row has a clone size; where given, it reads once, few, many or a size class.

v_call	clone_size	j_call	cdr3_length	d_call	cdr3_aa	cdr3_nt
TRBV21-1	many	TRBJ1-1	17	NA	CASSKGTSGGLNTEAFF	TGTGCCAGCAGCAAAGGGACATCAGGGGGCTTAAATACTGAAGCTTTCTTT
TRBV19	NA	TRBJ1-4	15	NA	CASRNRVLYNEKLFF	TGTGCCAGCAGGAACCGGGTCCTCTATAATGAAAAACTGTTTTTT
TRBV7-2	few	TRBJ1-5	14	NA	CASSFTRSNQPQHF	TGTGCCAGCAGCTTCACCAGAAGCAATCAGCCCCAGCATTTT
TRBV27	many	TRBJ2-1	16	NA	CASSPVRRGAYNEQFF	TGTGCCAGCAGTCCCGTAAGGAGGGGGGCCTACAATGAGCAGTTCTTC
TRBV5-6	few	TRBJ1-2	14	TRBD1	CASSFGTGVYGYTF	TGTGCCAGCAGCTTTGGGACAGGGGTGTATGGCTACACCTTC
TRBV20-1	few	TRBJ2-5	13	NA	CSARGGSEETQYF	TGCAGTGCTAGAGGTGGGAGTGAAGAGACCCAGTACTTC
TRBV5-1	NA	TRBJ1-1	14	NA	CASSLLRFNTEAFF	TGCGCCAGCAGCTTGCTTCGGTTCAACACTGAAGCTTTCTTT
TRBV6-5	NA	TRBJ2-1	13	TRBD1	CASGTGGHNEQFF	TGTGCCAGCGGGACAGGGGGGCACAATGAGCAGTTCTTC
TRBV14	many	TRBJ2-1	14	NA	CASSHTAGALEQFF	TGTGCCAGCAGCCACACCGCTGGAGCTCTGGAGCAGTTCTTC
TRBV6-5	NA	TRBJ2-2	15	TRBD1	CASRARTGLTGELFF	TGTGCCAGCAGAGCACGGACAGGCCTCACCGGGGAGCTGTTTTTT
TRBV9	NA	TRBJ2-5	13	NA	CASSVEGQETQYF	TGTGCCAGCAGCGTAGAGGGCCAAGAGACCCAGTACTTC
TRBV4-3	few	TRBJ2-2	16	TRBD2	CASSPRVAGGSGELFF	TGCGCCAGCAGCCCTCGAGTAGCGGGAGGGTCGGGGGAGCTGTTTTTT
TRBV12-3/TRBV12-4	many	TRBJ2-3	14	TRBD2	CASRIAGGTDTQYF	TGTGCCAGCAGGATAGCGGGGGGCACAGATACGCAGTATTTT
TRBV5-4	many	TRBJ2-5	15	TRBD2	CASSLPIAGQETQYF	TGTGCCAGCAGCTTGCCTATAGCGGGGCAAGAGACCCAGTACTTC
TRBV9	many	TRBJ2-6	15	NA	CASSVVDPGANVLTF	TGTGCCAGCAGCGTAGTAGACCCTGGGGCCAACGTCCTGACTTTC
TRBV6-1	NA	TRBJ2-2	14	NA	CASTEGAITGELFF	TGTGCCAGCACGGAGGGGGCGATCACCGGGGAGCTGTTTTTT
TRBV2	many	TRBJ2-4	13	TRBD2	CASSGSGRAVRYF	TGTGCCAGCAGTGGTAGCGGGAGGGCCGTTCGGTACTTC
TRBV10-3	NA	TRBJ2-3	17	NA	CAISEADTGTPADTQYF	TGTGCCATCAGTGAGGCAGACACCGGGACACCTGCAGATACGCAGTATTTT
TRBV4-3	NA	TRBJ2-2	15	TRBD2	CASSQVREDTGELFF	TGCGCCAGCAGCCAAGTCCGGGAGGACACCGGGGAGCTGTTTTTT
TRBV5-1	NA	TRBJ2-2	15	NA	CASSYRTVNTGELFF	TGCGCCAGCAGCTACCGGACGGTGAACACCGGGGAGCTGTTTTTT
TRBV29-1	many	TRBJ1-2	12	NA	CSVGEGGDGYTF	TGCAGCGTGGGCGAGGGGGGTGATGGCTACACCTTC
TRBV18	few	TRBJ2-7	15	NA	CASSPEVQEAYEQYF	TGTGCCAGCTCACCAGAGGTCCAGGAAGCCTACGAGCAGTACTTC
TRBV5-4	many	TRBJ1-1	15	NA	CASSFQGIVNTEAFF	TGTGCCAGCAGCTTTCAGGGGATAGTGAACACTGAAGCTTTCTTT
TRBV20-1	NA	TRBJ1-4	13	NA	CSARTPGRPKLFF	TGCAGTGCTAGGACCCCGGGGCGCCCAAAACTGTTTTTT
TRBV9	many	TRBJ2-5	17	TRBD1	CASSPEVGLGGRETQYF	TGTGCCAGCAGCCCAGAGGTCGGTTTAGGGGGCAGGGAGACCCAGTACTTC
TRBV12-3/TRBV12-4	few	TRBJ2-2	13	NA	CASSKTWTGELFF	TGTGCCAGCAGTAAGACATGGACCGGGGAGCTGTTTTTT
TRBV12-3/TRBV12-4	many	TRBJ1-2	14	TRBD1	CASSPGQGIYGYTF	TGTGCCAGCAGTCCCGGACAGGGGATCTATGGCTACACCTTC
TRBV13	NA	TRBJ2-7	16	TRBD2	CASRSSPQRGPYEQYF	TGTGCCAGCAGGTCATCCCCGCAGCGGGGTCCCTACGAGCAGTACTTC
TRBV24-1	few	TRBJ2-3	15	NA	CATSAEGARADTQYF	TGTGCCACCAGTGCGGAGGGGGCTCGGGCAGATACGCAGTATTTT
TRBV7-2	few	TRBJ1-1	17	NA	CASSRTIHGVDNTEAFF	TGTGCCAGCAGCCGAACCATCCACGGGGTCGATAACACTGAAGCTTTCTTT
TRBV11-2	many	TRBJ2-5	15	TRBD1	CASSPGTGVSETQYF	TGTGCCAGCAGCCCTGGGACAGGTGTCAGCGAGACCCAGTACTTC
TRBV29-1	NA	TRBJ1-1	12	NA	CSVGKRGTEAFF	TGCAGCGTTGGTAAGAGGGGGACTGAAGCTTTCTTT
TRBV7-9	many	TRBJ1-5	15	NA	CASSPPGAGNQPQHF	TGTGCCAGCAGCCCCCCCGGGGCAGGCAATCAGCCCCAGCATTTT
TRBV7-8	many	TRBJ2-2	14	NA	CASSFSENTGELFF	TGTGCCAGCAGCTTTTCAGAGAACACCGGGGAGCTGTTTTTT
TRBV24-1	many	TRBJ2-1	17	TRBD1	CATSVPPGQGLYNEQFF	TGTGCCACCAGTGTCCCCCCCGGACAGGGACTCTACAATGAGCAGTTCTTC
TRBV12-3/TRBV12-4	many	TRBJ2-5	15	TRBD2	CASSRKTSGRETQYF	TGTGCCAGCAGTCGCAAGACTAGCGGGAGAGAGACCCAGTACTTC
TRBV14	many	TRBJ1-1	15	TRBD1	CASSSWTGAGTEAFF	TGTGCCAGCAGCTCCTGGACAGGGGCGGGCACTGAAGCTTTCTTT
TRBV2	NA	TRBJ2-3	13	NA	CATKGGSTDTQYF	TGTGCCACTAAAGGGGGTAGCACAGATACGCAGTATTTT
TRBV29-1	many	TRBJ1-1	14	NA	CSVARKGGNTEAFF	TGCAGCGTTGCCAGAAAGGGAGGGAACACTGAAGCTTTCTTT
TRBV13	NA	TRBJ2-1	13	TRBD2	CASSPRTSDEQFF	TGTGCCAGCAGCCCGCGGACTAGCGATGAGCAGTTCTTC
TRBV4-3	many	TRBJ2-1	17	TRBD2	CASSQVQLAGYYNEQFF	TGCGCCAGCAGCCAAGTCCAACTAGCGGGGTATTACAATGAGCAGTTCTTC
TRBV5-1	few	TRBJ2-7	12	NA	CASSLAWDEQYF	TGCGCCAGCAGCTTGGCATGGGACGAGCAGTACTTC
TRBV18	few	TRBJ2-3	16	NA	CASSPYTGASTDTQYF	TGTGCCAGCTCACCATATACAGGAGCTAGCACAGATACGCAGTATTTT
TRBV29-1	NA	TRBJ2-2	15	TRBD2	CSVELAGAPTGELFF	TGCAGCGTTGAATTAGCGGGGGCCCCCACCGGGGAGCTGTTTTTT
TRBV19	few	TRBJ2-1	15	TRBD2	CASRNGLAGGDEQFF	TGTGCCAGTAGGAATGGACTAGCGGGAGGGGATGAGCAGTTCTTC
TRBV20-1	many	TRBJ2-3	13	NA	CSARDPNTDTQYF	TGCAGTGCTAGAGATCCCAACACAGATACGCAGTATTTT
TRBV12-3/TRBV12-4	NA	TRBJ2-1	15	TRBD2	CASRRTSGKNNEQFF	TGTGCCAGCCGCAGAACTAGCGGCAAGAACAATGAGCAGTTCTTC
TRBV27	many	TRBJ1-1	13	NA	CASSKTRGTEAFF	TGTGCCAGCAGTAAAACGAGGGGGACTGAAGCTTTCTTT
TRBV5-4	many	TRBJ2-4	16	TRBD1	CASSWKTGEVGNIQYF	TGTGCCAGCAGCTGGAAGACAGGGGAGGTCGGAAACATTCAGTACTTC
TRBV6-2/TRBV6-3	NA	TRBJ2-3	15	TRBD2	CASRALLAGRDTQYF	TGTGCCAGCAGAGCGTTACTAGCGGGAAGAGATACGCAGTATTTT
TRBV11-1	few	TRBJ2-2	16	NA	CASSLYRQGGTGELFF	TGTGCCAGCAGTTTGTATCGGCAGGGTGGCACCGGGGAGCTGTTTTTT
TRBV7-2	NA	TRBJ2-5	12	NA	CASSPARETQYF	TGTGCCAGCAGCCCTGCACGAGAGACCCAGTACTTC
TRBV29-1	many	TRBJ2-7	11	NA	CSVESEYEQYF	TGCAGCGTTGAATCAGAATACGAGCAGTACTTC
TRBV29-1	few	TRBJ1-1	11	NA	CSVDRQVEAFF	TGCAGCGTTGATCGGCAGGTTGAAGCTTTCTTT
TRBV5-8	NA	TRBJ1-4	16	NA	CASSLVRGGGNEKLFF	TGTGCCAGCAGCTTGGTACGCGGCGGAGGGAATGAAAAACTGTTTTTT
TRBV6-2/TRBV6-3	NA	TRBJ2-1	14	NA	CASSYTGTAREQFF	TGTGCCAGCAGTTACACCGGGACGGCAAGAGAGCAGTTCTTC
TRBV5-1	many	TRBJ2-1	16	NA	CASSYGLAGSYNEQFF	TGCGCCAGCAGCTACGGTCTGGCGGGGTCCTACAATGAGCAGTTCTTC